One and the same sample provided the 20 T cell receptor beta chains below, sequenced in a study of glioma-infiltrating T cells. TCR alpha and beta CDR3 regions were amplified from RNA using iRepertoire nested multiplex PCR. TCRdb called the multiplex PCR reads again in MiXCR, with one record for every CDR3 protein. Here the sample spans roughly 190,000 distinct CDR3 sequences, more than 30% being singletons. The material sequenced was glioma tissue, nonneoplastic brain tissue, or PBMCs (not recorded which). Receptors were obtained from a human donor with low-grade glioma or glioblastoma, undergoing nonglioma brain surgery, or in good health (not recorded which).

This clonotype appeared many times. The chain has TRBV6-2 or TRBV6-3 and TRBJ2-5; perhaps TRBD1 as D (6 bases). The CDR3 covers 15 residues. The germline V gene has CDR1 MNHEY and CDR2 SVGEGT. V lost 2 bases, J lost 4 bases, and 14 bases lay in between. The CDR3, as DNA: TGTGCCAGCAGTTACCAGCCAGGGGAACGAGAGACCCAGTACTTC. It translates to CASSYQPGERETQYF.

This clonotype appeared a single time. A single base separates this from a much larger clone, so it may be a read error. The missing conserved phenylalanine or tryptophan at the end of this CDR3 makes a read error likely. The CDR3 sequence: CASKLTGTQPQHL. CDR3 in DNA: TGTGCCAGCAAATTAACAGGGACTCAGCCCCAGCATCTT. The V gene is TRBV12-3 or TRBV12-4, the J gene TRBJ1-5; tentatively, D is TRBD1 (6 bases). V lost 7 bases to trimming and J lost 6 bases, with 13 bases between them. This CDR3 is 13 amino acids long.

This clonotype was seen ten or more times. The V call is TRBV16, the J call TRBJ2-7; no firm D call. Germline V lookup: CDR1 KGHSY, CDR2 FQNENV. CDR3 length: 15 amino acids. V shed 4 bases and J shed 3 bases, with 16 bases lying between them. CDR3 in DNA: TGTGCCAGCAGCCTGCTTGGCAGTCCCCTCTACGAGCAGTACTTC. Encoded protein: CASSLLGSPLYEQYF. The entire variable domain, with the rest obtained from reference TRBV16 and TRBJ2-7, is as follows: GEEVAQTPKHLVRGEGQKAKLYCAPIKGHSYVFWYQQVLKNEFKFLISFQNENVFDETGMPKERFSAKCLPNSPCSLEIQATKLEDSAVYFCASSLLGSPLYEQYFGPGTRLTVT.

On this clonotype itself: The junction departs from the called germline gene at one end, perhaps through a read error. The genes are TRBV28 and TRBJ1-5, with TRBD1 identical over 7 bases. The CDR3 loop spans 13 amino acids. Germline loops: CDR1 MDHEN, CDR2 SYDVKM. In DNA, the CDR3 is TGTGCCAGCGGCACAGGGGATCATCAGCCACAGCATTTT. Protein product: CASGTGDHQPQHF.

This chain uses TRBV20-1 with TRBJ1-1; 7 bases fit TRBD1. This CDR3 has 13 residues. V was clipped by 5 bases and J by 7 bases; unmatched bases: 10. Germline V lookup: CDR1 DFQATT, CDR2 SNEGSKA (reference sequence). The CDR3 spells CSASGGPNFEAFF. In DNA form, the CDR3 reads TGCAGTGCTTCAGGGGGGCCGAACTTTGAAGCTTTCTTT.

This clonotype appeared a few times. A much more abundant neighbour one base away suggests this may be a read error. V gene TRBV7-2 combines with J gene TRBJ2-7, with TRBD1 as a possible D gene (5 bases). Trimming took off 7 bases at V and 0 bases at J, with 16 bases between the two ends. The germline V gene has CDR1 SGHTA and CDR2 FQGNSA. The CDR3 totals 15 residues. The CDR3 is CASNPTGPSSYEQYF. DNA for the CDR3: TGTGCCAGCAACCCCACAGGTCCTAGCTCCTACGAGCAGTACTTC.

In regard to this clonotype: Germline is not matched at one junction end, which may reflect a read error. The V and J genes are TRBV7-2 and TRBJ1-3, with TRBD1 as a possible D gene (5 bases). The CDR3 is 16 amino acids. The V gene's germline CDR1 is SGHTA and CDR2 FQGNSA. The CDR3 reads CASSGDLQGAGNTIYF. Written as DNA, the CDR3 is TGTGCCAGCAGCGGGGACCTCCAAGGGGCAGGAAACACAATATATTTT.

Note on this clonotype: This may be a read error, as it is one base from a much larger clone. V is TRBV19 and J is TRBJ2-7; D is possibly TRBD2 (6 bases). CDR1 is LNHDA, CDR2 SQIVND, per germline (reference sequence). This CDR3 contains 15 residues. The DNA for the CDR3 is TGTTCCAGTAGTATGACCGGGAGTGCGTATCACGAGCAGTACTTC. As protein: CSSSMTGSAYHEQYF.

This clonotype was counted ten times or more. This chain uses TRBV15 with TRBJ2-1, with D tentatively TRBD1 (6 bases). Germline V CDR1 and CDR2: LNHNV, YYDKDF (reference sequence). V lost 3 bases to trimming and J lost 5 bases, with 8 bases between them. The CDR3 length is 13 residues. The CDR3, as DNA: TGTGCCACCAGCAGCAGGGGCGACAATGAGCAGTTCTTC. This translates into CATSSRGDNEQFF.

This clonotype was counted many times. The chain employs TRBV20-1 and TRBJ1-1, with TRBD1 identical over 8 bases. CDR1 DFQATT and CDR2 SNEGSKA come from the germline V gene (reference sequence). This CDR3 spans 15 amino acids. V shed 4 bases, J shed 0 bases, and the junction held 7 bases outside the gene matches. CDR3 residues: CSAKRMDRVNTEAFF. CDR3 sequence (DNA): TGCAGTGCTAAAAGGATGGACAGGGTGAACACTGAAGCTTTCTTT.

The table lists this clonotype with a few counts. The V gene is TRBV9, the J gene TRBJ2-5, with 12 bases identical to TRBD2. CDR1 and CDR2 from the germline V gene are SGDLS and YYNGEE. The J segment lost 2 bases and the V segment lost 4 bases, leaving 6 bases of the junction unmatched. This CDR3 region has 16 residues. The CDR3 loop is CASSPRTSGAQETQYF. The CDR3 coding sequence is TGTGCCAGCAGCCCCCGGACTAGCGGGGCACAAGAGACCCAGTACTTC. Full variable domain (remainder filled in from reference TRBV9 and TRBJ2-5): DSGVTQTPKHLITATGQRVTLRCSPRSGDLSVYWYQQSLDQGLQFLIQYYNGEERAKGNILERFSAQQFPDLHSELNLSSLELGDSALYFCASSPRTSGAQETQYFGPGTRLLVL.

Ten or more counts support this clonotype. J is TRBJ2-7 and V is TRBV2; weak D call: TRBD2 (5 bases). The germline CDR1 and CDR2 sequences are SNHLY and FYNNEI. The CDR3 has 15 amino acids. Trimming took off 4 bases at V and 2 bases at J, with 15 bases between the two ends. The CDR3 region is CASSGSGGLTYEQYF. The DNA for the CDR3 is TGTGCCAGCAGTGGAAGCGGCGGATTGACCTACGAGCAGTACTTC.

Ten or more counts support this clonotype. The V gene is TRBV7-3, the J gene TRBJ2-3; D gene uncertain. Germline V gives CDR1 SGHTA, CDR2 FQGTGA. V was cut by 1 base and J by 2 bases, with 7 bases left in between. This CDR3 spans 14 amino acids. The CDR3 protein is CASSLNTPTDTQYF. DNA of the CDR3: TGTGCCAGCAGCTTAAATACCCCCACAGATACGCAGTATTTT.

This clonotype was counted a few times. This chain uses TRBV2 with TRBJ2-5; unclear D gene. CDR3 size: 12 residues. Germline V lookup: CDR1 SNHLY, CDR2 FYNNEI. The V and J ends lost 3 bases and 5 bases respectively, with 7 bases between them. DNA for the CDR3: TGTGCCAGCAGTGACCAGGCCGAGACCCAGTACTTC. It yields the protein CASSDQAETQYF.

A word on this clonotype: This may be a read error: a much more frequent sequence differs by one nucleotide. The chain is built from TRBV25-1 and TRBJ1-4, with 10 bases identical to TRBD1. Germline V gene data show CDR1 as MGHDK and CDR2 as SYGVNS. The CDR3 is made up of 17 amino acids. Germline trimming cut 2 bases from V and 7 bases from J; bases unmatched to any gene: 10. In nucleotides, the CDR3 is TGTGCCAGCAGTGAAACATATGACAGGGGGCGATCTGAAAAACTGTTTTTT. This translates into CASSETYDRGRSEKLFF.

This clonotype was observed many times. The chain carries TRBV12-3 or TRBV12-4 and TRBJ2-3; D ambiguous. The CDR3 extends over 13 amino acids. V lost 6 bases to trimming and J lost 1 base, with 8 bases between them. This CDR3 reads CASSPRGTDTQYF. The CDR3 DNA sequence: TGTGCCAGCAGCCCTCGCGGCACAGATACGCAGTATTTT.

The sample holds one count of this clonotype. A much more abundant neighbour one base away suggests this may be a read error. The conserved phenylalanine or tryptophan is not found at the CDR3 terminus, so this likely reflects a read error. This sequence joins TRBV19 and TRBJ2-1; maybe TRBD2 (5 bases). The CDR3 extends over 15 amino acids. Germline CDR1 is LNHDA and CDR2 is SQIVND (reference sequence). V lost 5 bases and J lost 1, with 12 bases in between. CDR3 coding DNA: TGTGCCAGTAGTCCCGGGGTCGGGTCCTACAATGAGCAGTTCCTC. Translated, it gives CASSPGVGSYNEQFL.

This clonotype was counted many times. The rearrangement links TRBV24-1 to TRBJ2-5, with a possible D match to TRBD1 (5 bases). The CDR3 length is 14 residues. Germline lookup yields CDR1 KGHDR and CDR2 SFDVKD. V was clipped by 3 bases and J by 7 bases, with 14 bases between them. The CDR3 protein is CATSDPGRQGTQYF. The DNA of the CDR3 is TGTGCCACCAGTGATCCGGGCCGGCAGGGGACCCAGTACTTC.

In its sample, this clonotype was seen many times. In nucleotides, the CDR3 is TGTGCCAGCAGTTTGTACGGGACCGGGGCCTACGAGCAGTACTTC. It codes for CASSLYGTGAYEQYF. V gene TRBV27 combines with J gene TRBJ2-7, with D possibly called TRBD1 or TRBD2 (5 bases each). The CDR3 runs 15 residues. CDR1 and CDR2 from the germline V gene are MNHEY and SMNVEV (reference sequence). V was clipped by 3 bases and J by 2 bases, with 14 bases between them.

The sample holds many counts of this clonotype. The rearrangement uses TRBV5-8 and TRBJ1-5; 7 positions match TRBD1. Germline CDR1 SGHTS, CDR2 YDEGEE. V shed 4 bases and J 5 bases; nucleotides not matched to a gene: 9. This CDR3 has 15 amino acids. The CDR3 region is CASSPGTVGDQPQHF. The CDR3 nucleotides read TGTGCCAGCAGCCCCGGGACAGTGGGGGATCAGCCCCAGCATTTT. The whole variable domain, remainder taken from reference TRBV5-8 and TRBJ1-5, is EAGVTQSPTHLIKTRGQQATLRCSPISGHTSVYWYQQALGLGLQFLLWYDEGEERNRGNFPPRFSGRQFPNYSSELNVNALELEDSALYLCASSPGTVGDQPQHFGDGTRLSIL.